This T cell receptor beta chain was profiled in a study of shared clonotypes between healthy human individuals. The CDR3 extends over 12 amino acids. V was shortened by 2 bases and J by 2 bases, with 5 bases between the two germline ends. Per germline, CDR1 SGHDT and CDR2 YYEEEE. Approximately 200 ng DNA, 30,000 to 35,000 T cell genomes, went into each sorted-subset replicate PCR. The data were produced by immunoSEQ multiplex PCR, yet TCRdb's version contains in-frame clones alone and is incomplete. The data hold approximately 1.5 million clones, with approximately 98% observed a single time. The sample taken for sequencing was naive CD4+ T cells sorted from blood. The subset was: CD45RA+ positively selected. This receptor was taken from a man in his thirties or forties in good health. V usage is TRBV5-6 and J usage is TRBJ2-7; D is unclear. The CDR3, as DNA: TGTGCCAGCAGCTTTGGAGCCTACGAGCAGTACTTC. Protein product: CASSFGAYEQYF. Variable domain in full (rest from reference TRBV5-6 and TRBJ2-7): DAGVTQSPTHLIKTRGQQVTLRCSPKSGHDTVSWYQQALGQGPQFIFQYYEEEERQRGNFPDRFSGHQFPNYSSELNVNALLLGDSALYLCASSFGAYEQYFGPGTRLTVT.